This entry features one T cell receptor beta chain sequence. Its cognate antigen is unknown. Splitting the CD4+ cells yielded a CD45RA+ naive subset and a CD45RA-negative memory subset. Profiling relied on immunoSEQ multiplex PCR, and the TCRdb table lists in-frame clones only, not all of them. Seen here are 2 million to 3 million clones, roughly 93% observed once, and the top ten hold 0.35% to 0.45%. Per the germline V gene, CDR1 is SGDLS and CDR2 is YYNGEE. The V end lost 0 bases, the J end lost 3 bases, and 19 bases lay between the germline ends. CDR3 length: 18 residues. This sample was included in a study of shared clonotypes between healthy human individuals. General observations from the study: In this cohort, only blood was sampled, and tissue repertoires likely differ. Unshared clonotypes carried lower generation probabilities than those common to all four donors. Represented diversity (both genetic and exposure-history) was limited by the small number of donors.

This sequence was found in a man aged 18 to 35 in good health. Some clones in this sample may be carry-over from other donors' samples. The specimen was naive CD4+ T cells from PBMCs. Specified subset: CD45RA+ positively selected. The V gene is TRBV9, the J gene TRBJ1-3; D may be TRBD1 (5 bases). In nucleotides, the CDR3 is TGTGCCAGCAGCGTAGATCCAGGGTCGGATGCTTTTGGAAACACCATATATTTT. It translates to CASSVDPGSDAFGNTIYF.